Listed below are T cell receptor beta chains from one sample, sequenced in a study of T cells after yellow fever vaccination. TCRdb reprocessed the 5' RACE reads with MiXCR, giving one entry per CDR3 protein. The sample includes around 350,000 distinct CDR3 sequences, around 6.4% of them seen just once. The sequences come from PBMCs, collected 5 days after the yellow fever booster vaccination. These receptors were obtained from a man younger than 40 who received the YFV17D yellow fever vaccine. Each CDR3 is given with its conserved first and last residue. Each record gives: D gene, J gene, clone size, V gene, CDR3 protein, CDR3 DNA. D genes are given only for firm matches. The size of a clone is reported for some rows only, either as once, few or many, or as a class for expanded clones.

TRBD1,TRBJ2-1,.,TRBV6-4,CASSLYRDRAYEQFF,TGTGCCAGCAGTTTATACCGGGACAGGGCTTATGAGCAGTTCTTC
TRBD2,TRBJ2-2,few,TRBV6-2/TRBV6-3,CASSYSGASGRERTGELFF,TGTGCCAGCAGTTACTCCGGGGCTAGCGGGAGGGAGCGCACCGGGGAGCTGTTTTTT
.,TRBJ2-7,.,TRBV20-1,CSARAETGKLYEQYF,TGCAGTGCTAGAGCGGAAACAGGAAAACTCTACGAGCAGTACTTC
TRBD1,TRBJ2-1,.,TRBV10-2,CASMGQGAYNEQFF,TGCGCCAGCATGGGACAGGGAGCCTACAATGAGCAGTTCTTC
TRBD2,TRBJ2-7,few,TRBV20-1,CSARRGSSYEQYF,TGCAGTGCTAGGCGGGGGAGCTCCTACGAGCAGTACTTC
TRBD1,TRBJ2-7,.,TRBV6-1,CASSTSRDRGEQYF,TGTGCCAGCAGTACGTCCCGGGACAGGGGCGAGCAGTACTTC
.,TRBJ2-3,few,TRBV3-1,CASSHGLNTDTQYF,TGTGCCAGCAGCCACGGATTGAACACAGATACGCAGTATTTT
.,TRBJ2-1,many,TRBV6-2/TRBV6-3,CASRAGPGGLFF,TGTGCCAGCAGGGCCGGGCCCGGTGGGTTGTTCTTC
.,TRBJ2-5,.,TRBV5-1,CASSPPGLPIGETQYF,TGCGCCAGCAGCCCTCCCGGACTCCCAATTGGAGAGACCCAGTACTTC
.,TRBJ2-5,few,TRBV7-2,CASSRGVLYQETQYF,TGTGCCAGCAGCCGCGGGGTACTGTACCAAGAGACCCAGTACTTC
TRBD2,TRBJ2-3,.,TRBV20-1,CSAEKAGVDTDTQYF,TGCAGTGCTGAAAAAGCGGGAGTGGATACAGATACGCAGTATTTT
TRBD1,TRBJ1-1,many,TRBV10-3,CAISESTGEAEAFF,TGTGCCATCAGTGAGTCGACAGGGGAGGCTGAAGCTTTCTTT
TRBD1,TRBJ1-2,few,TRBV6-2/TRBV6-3,CASRDRGHGYTF,TGTGCCAGCAGGGACAGGGGGCACGGCTACACCTTC
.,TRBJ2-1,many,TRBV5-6,CASSSKGLYNEQFF,TGTGCCAGCAGCTCTAAAGGGCTCTACAATGAGCAGTTCTTC
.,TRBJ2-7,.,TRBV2,CASSAASGGTYEQYF,TGTGCCAGCAGTGCCGCCAGTGGAGGGACCTACGAGCAGTACTTC
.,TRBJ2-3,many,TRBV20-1,CSASGPRGTDTQYF,TGCAGTGCTTCCGGACCTCGCGGCACAGATACGCAGTATTTT
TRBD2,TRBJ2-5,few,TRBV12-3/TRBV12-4,CASRRTGTSGRETQYF,TGTGCCAGCAGGAGAACCGGGACTAGCGGGAGAGAGACCCAGTACTTC
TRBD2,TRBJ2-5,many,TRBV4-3,CASSRISGSGETQYF,TGCGCCAGCAGTCGCATTAGCGGGAGCGGGGAGACCCAGTACTTC
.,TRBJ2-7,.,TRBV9,CASSVGDNPSYEQYF,TGTGCCAGCAGCGTCGGGGACAACCCCTCCTACGAGCAGTACTTC
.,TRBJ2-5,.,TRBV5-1,CASSLTPSANFQETQYF,TGCGCCAGCAGCTTGACCCCCAGTGCCAACTTCCAAGAGACCCAGTACTTC
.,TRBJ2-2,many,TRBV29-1,CSVRHDTGELFF,TGCAGCGTTCGCCATGACACCGGGGAGCTGTTTTTT
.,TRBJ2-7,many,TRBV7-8,CASSLEGLYEQYF,TGTGCCAGCAGCTTAGAAGGACTCTACGAGCAGTACTTC
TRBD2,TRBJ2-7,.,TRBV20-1,CCANGPGLAGGPTYEQYF,TGCTGTGCTAACGGACCGGGACTAGCGGGAGGGCCAACCTACGAGCAGTACTTC
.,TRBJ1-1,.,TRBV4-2,CASSQGSQGYNTEAFF,TGTGCCAGCAGCCAAGGATCCCAAGGGTATAACACTGAAGCTTTCTTT
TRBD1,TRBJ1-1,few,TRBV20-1,CSASNTGGRAFF,TGCAGTGCTTCGAACACAGGGGGTCGAGCTTTCTTT
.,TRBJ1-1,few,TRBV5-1,CASSPGASTEAFF,TGCGCCAGCAGCCCTGGGGCGTCCACTGAAGCTTTCTTT
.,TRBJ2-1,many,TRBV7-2,CASSLGGSASYNEQFF,TGTGCCAGCAGCTTAGGGGGGTCGGCCTCCTACAATGAGCAGTTCTTC
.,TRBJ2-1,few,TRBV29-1,CSAWSGSYNEQFF,TGCAGCGCCTGGTCGGGCTCCTACAATGAGCAGTTCTTC
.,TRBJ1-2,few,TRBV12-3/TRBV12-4,CASSLGGSQGGGYTF,TGTGCCAGCAGTTTAGGAGGTTCCCAAGGCGGCGGCTACACCTTC
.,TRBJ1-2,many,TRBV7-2,CASSLERGVYGYTF,TGTGCCAGCAGCTTAGAAAGGGGCGTGTATGGCTACACCTTC
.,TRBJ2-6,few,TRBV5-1,CASSPDLLGANVLTF,TGCGCCAGCAGCCCCGACCTTCTGGGGGCCAACGTCCTGACTTTC
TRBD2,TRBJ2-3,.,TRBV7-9,CASTLADSTDTQYF,TGTGCCAGCACGCTAGCGGACAGCACAGATACGCAGTATTTT
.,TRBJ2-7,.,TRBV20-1,CSAPFAGTYEQYF,TGCAGTGCCCCCTTTGCAGGGACCTACGAGCAGTACTTC
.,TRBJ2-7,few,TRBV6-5,CASSYGLASEQYF,TGTGCCAGCAGTTACGGACTGGCCTCCGAGCAGTACTTC
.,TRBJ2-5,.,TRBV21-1,CASSKALFHQETQYF,TGTGCCAGCAGCAAAGCCCTCTTCCACCAAGAGACCCAGTACTTC
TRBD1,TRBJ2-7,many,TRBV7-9,CASSPTGQGGLEQYF,TGTGCCAGCAGCCCTACAGGACAGGGAGGCCTCGAGCAGTACTTC
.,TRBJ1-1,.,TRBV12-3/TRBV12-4,CASSPAGGRGRTEAFF,TGTGCCAGCAGTCCGGCGGGGGGGAGGGGAAGAACTGAAGCTTTCTTT
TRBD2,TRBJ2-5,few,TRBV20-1,CSARAGGGSETQYF,TGCAGTGCTAGAGCGGGAGGAGGTTCAGAGACCCAGTACTTC
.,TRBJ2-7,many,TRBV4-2,CASSQDYDYEQYF,TGTGCCAGCAGCCAAGACTACGACTACGAGCAGTACTTC
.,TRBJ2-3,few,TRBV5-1,CASSLGPGYVTQYF,TGCGCCAGCAGCTTGGGTCCCGGGTACGTTACGCAGTATTTT
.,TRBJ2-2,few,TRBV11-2,CASSLPPWVQRNTGELFF,TGTGCCAGCAGCTTACCACCTTGGGTGCAGCGGAACACCGGGGAGCTGTTTTTT
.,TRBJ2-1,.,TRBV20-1,CSARDLALTNEQFF,TGCAGTGCTAGAGATTTGGCGTTGACCAATGAGCAGTTCTTC
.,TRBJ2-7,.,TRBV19,CASSISHRETYEQYF,TGTGCCAGTAGTATATCGCACAGGGAAACCTACGAGCAGTACTTC
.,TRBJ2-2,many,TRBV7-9,CASSHMNTGELFF,TGTGCCAGCAGCCATATGAACACCGGGGAGCTGTTTTTT